Sequencing of this T cell receptor beta chain was carried out in a study of blood T cells in healthy people across ages. Study-wide results and limits: Donors of long life had a larger count of naive CD4+ cells and greater diversity than aged donors.

This clonotype was seen only a few times. Its antigen is undetermined. Sample donors were healthy Caucasian individuals that came from Russia, aged roughly 6 to 100. No fewer than 5 micrograms of total RNA were isolated from every sample. The second PCR ran roughly 6 to 11 cycles with a sample-barcoded 5' primer and J-beta primers. TCRdb used MiXCR to reprocess the 5' RACE reads, holding one entry per CDR3 protein. This table holds about 1,000,000 distinct CDR3 sequences, 45% found once. This CDR3 is built from 14 residues. The germline V gene encodes CDR1 SQVTM and CDR2 ANQGSEA. Trimming stripped 2 bases from V and 5 bases from J, with 15 bases between.

This clonotype originated in a woman aged 55-70 years in good health. Sequenced: blood. The chain carries TRBV29-1 and TRBJ1-2; D not resolved. CDR3 coding DNA: TGCAGCGTTGAATGGGCCGCCTTCCCATATGGCTACACCTTC. This gives the protein CSVEWAAFPYGYTF.